Each of the 10 T cell receptor beta chains below was sequenced from the same sample in a study of T and B cells in COVID-19 patients. TRB was amplified from about 250-500 ng of blood genomic DNA. TRB rearrangements were amplified by multiplex PCR with BIOMED2 TRB-A/B primers. TCRdb processed the multiplex PCR reads anew with MiXCR; each CDR3 protein has one entry. The table has roughly 5,400 distinct CDR3 sequences, roughly 30% seen once. The specimen was blood. The receptors come from a human donor with active COVID-19.

This chain uses TRBV7-2 with TRBJ2-7; TRBD1 or TRBD2 may be the D gene (6 bases each). This CDR3 is built from 16 residues. V was cut by 5 bases and J by 3 bases, with 20 bases left in between. In germline, CDR1 is SGHTA, CDR2 FQGNSA. The CDR3 loop reads CASSRRQDYGHYEQYF. The CDR3 DNA reads as TGTGCCAGCAGCCGTAGACAGGACTACGGACACTACGAGCAGTACTTC.

The chain is built from TRBV6-5 and TRBJ2-1; 11 bases agree with TRBD2. Germline CDR1 reads MNHEY; CDR2 reads SVGAGI. The ends lost 5 bases at V and 4 bases at J; junction bases unmatched: 7. The CDR3 is made up of 16 amino acids. The CDR3: CASSDPGLAEYNEQFF. In DNA, the CDR3 is TGTGCCAGCAGTGACCCGGGACTAGCGGAATACAATGAGCAGTTCTTC.

The chain employs TRBV6-2 or TRBV6-3 and TRBJ2-2, with a tentative D call TRBD2 (6 bases). CDR1 and CDR2 (germline): MNHEY, SVGEGT. The CDR3 consists of 16 residues. The V end was cut by 5 bases, the J end by 7 bases, with 20 bases between. The CDR3 sequence: CASSIGGRGDGGELFF. The CDR3 nucleotides are TGTGCCAGCAGTATCGGGGGTAGGGGAGATGGCGGGGAGCTGTTTTTT.

The chain carries TRBV19 and TRBJ2-1; TRBD2 matches 12 bases. CDR1 and CDR2 (germline): LNHDA, SQIVND (reference sequence). With V trimmed by 5 bases and J by 12 bases, 8 bases remained unmatched. The CDR3 is 14 amino acids. The CDR3 DNA sequence: TGTGCCAGTAGTGGGCTAGCGGGAGGGCAGGGGCAGTTCTTC. Translated, it gives CASSGLAGGQGQFF.

This clonotype is deemed medium-sized (0.01 to 0.1%). For the CDR3, the DNA is TGTGCCAGCAAATCTACTAGCGGGAGGCCTGGTTCGAATGAGCAGTTCTTC. Its protein is CASKSTSGRPGSNEQFF. This rearrangement joins TRBV6-2 or TRBV6-3 to TRBJ2-1; the match to TRBD2 covers 12 bases. The germline V gene encodes CDR1 MNHEY and CDR2 SVGEGT. Trimming at V came to 7 bases and at J to 7 bases, leaving 14 bases not matched to a gene. The CDR3 totals 17 residues.

This clonotype qualifies as medium-sized (0.01 to 0.1%). The rearrangement links TRBV15 to TRBJ2-1, with a weak D call TRBD2 (6 bases). CDR1 and CDR2 from the germline V gene are LNHNV and YYDKDF (reference sequence). Between the trimmed V and J ends, which lost 0 bases and 5 bases, there was a span of 14 bases. The CDR3 has 16 amino acids. The chain's CDR3 is CATSREGGRLNNEQFF. The CDR3 DNA sequence: TGTGCCACCAGCAGAGAGGGGGGACGTTTAAACAATGAGCAGTTCTTC.

The chain carries TRBV4-3 and TRBJ2-2; tentatively, D is TRBD2 (6 bases). CDR1 and CDR2 from the germline V gene are LGHNA and YSLEER. Trimming removed 4 bases at V and 6 bases at J, with 18 bases between. The CDR3 extends over 16 amino acids. Here the CDR3 reads CASSLLGGAGPGELFF. Written as DNA, the CDR3 is TGCGCCAGCAGCCTTTTAGGCGGGGCAGGGCCCGGGGAGCTGTTTTTT.

V is TRBV29-1 and J is TRBJ2-7; TRBD1 agrees at 9 bases. The CDR3 sequence is 14 residues long. The germline V gene encodes CDR1 SQVTM and CDR2 ANQGSEA. Unmatched junction bases numbered 10, after V lost 8 bases and J lost 2 bases. The CDR3 DNA is TGCAGCATCCCCCATAGGGACAGGGCCTACGAGCAGTACTTC. Protein: CSIPHRDRAYEQYF.

The chain couples TRBV7-2 to TRBJ1-3; D is unclear. The V gene's germline CDR1 is SGHTA and CDR2 FQGNSA. The CDR3 covers 15 residues. V lost 4 bases, J lost 0 bases, and 10 bases lay in between. In DNA, the CDR3 is TGTGCCAGCAGCTACCCACAAGTCTCTGGAAACACCATATATTTT. This sequence encodes CASSYPQVSGNTIYF.

This clonotype occurred many times. The genes are TRBV7-9 and TRBJ2-1; the D gene is possibly TRBD1 (6 bases). Trimming took 0 bases from V and 4 from J, leaving 16 bases between them. The CDR3 loop spans 17 amino acids. Per germline, CDR1 SEHNR and CDR2 FQNEAQ (reference sequence). The CDR3 here is CASSLAGAKSSYNEQFF. In DNA form, the CDR3 reads TGTGCCAGCAGCTTAGCGGGGGCGAAGTCCTCTTACAATGAGCAGTTCTTC.